The TCR beta chain under discussion was sequenced for a study of cytomegalovirus exposure and HLA in healthy donors. The study's findings and limits: Prior analysis indicated that the majority of TCR beta V segments exhibited productivity approximately 90% or approximately 30% of the time.

For this clone: Its antigen is undetermined. Other DNA sequences of this sample code for an identical CDR3.

The CDR3 is made up of 13 amino acids. Germline-derived CDR1 and CDR2 are SQVTM and ANQGSEA. The V and J ends lost 1 base and 6 bases, in that order; junction bases with no gene match: 4. PCR employed 60 Vbeta and 13 Jbeta primers. Assay: immunoSEQ multiplex PCR; the TCRdb copy retains only in-frame clones and omits some. This sample's table has 50,000 to 80,000 clones. Sequencing used PBMCs. The J gene is TRBJ2-3, the V gene TRBV29-1; 7 bases map to TRBD2. The TCR originated in a woman in her late teens or twenties in good health and CMV-seronegative. CDR3 sequence: CSVEGGGMDTQYF. CDR3 DNA: TGCAGCGTTGAAGGCGGGGGAATGGATACGCAGTATTTT.